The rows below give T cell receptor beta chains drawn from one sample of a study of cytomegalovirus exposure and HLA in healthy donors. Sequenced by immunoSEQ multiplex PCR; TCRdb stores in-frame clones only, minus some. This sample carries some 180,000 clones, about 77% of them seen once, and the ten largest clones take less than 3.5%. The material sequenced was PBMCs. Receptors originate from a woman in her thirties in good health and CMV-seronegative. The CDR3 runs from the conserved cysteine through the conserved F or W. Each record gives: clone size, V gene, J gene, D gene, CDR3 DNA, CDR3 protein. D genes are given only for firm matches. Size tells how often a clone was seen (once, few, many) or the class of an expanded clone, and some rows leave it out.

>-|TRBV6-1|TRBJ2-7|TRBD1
TGTGCCAGCAGTGAGCGCGAGACAGGGATCTCCTACGGGCAGTACTTC
CASSERETGISYGQYF
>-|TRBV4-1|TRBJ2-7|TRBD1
TGCGCCAGCAGCCAAGATCCTTTCTTTATGACAGGGTCCTACGAGCAGTACTTC
CASSQDPFFMTGSYEQYF
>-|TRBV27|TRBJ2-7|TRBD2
TGTGCCAGCAGTTCCGGACTAGCCGCCACCTACGAGCAGTACTTC
CASSSGLAATYEQYF
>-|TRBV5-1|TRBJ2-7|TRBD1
TGCGCCAGCAGCGACTTGCCGGACAGGGCCTACGAGCAGTACTTC
CASSDLPDRAYEQYF
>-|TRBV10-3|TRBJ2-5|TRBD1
TGTGCCATCAGTGAGGACAGGGGGCGAGAGACCCAGTACTTC
CAISEDRGRETQYF
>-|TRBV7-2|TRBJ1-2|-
TGTGCCAGCAGCTCTCGTATTCACATTTATGGCTACACCTTC
CASSSRIHIYGYTF
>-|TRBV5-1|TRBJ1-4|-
TGCGCCTCCCAGGGGCAGGCCGCTGGGAATGAAAAACTGTTTTTT
CASQGQAAGNEKLFF
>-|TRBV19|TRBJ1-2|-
TGTGCCAGTAGTATAAGAGGGCACCTTGGCTACACCTTC
CASSIRGHLGYTF
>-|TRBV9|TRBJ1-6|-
TGTGCCAGCGGTGGGACGGCGGGGTCTTCACCCCTCCACTTT
CASGGTAGSSPLHF
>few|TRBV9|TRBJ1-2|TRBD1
TGTGCCAGCAGCGAGGGGACAGGGTCCCATAACTATGGCTACACCTTC
CASSEGTGSHNYGYTF
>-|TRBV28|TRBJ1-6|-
TGTGCCAGCAACAGGGCCAATAATTCACCCCTCCACTTT
CASNRANNSPLHF
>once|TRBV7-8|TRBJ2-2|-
TGTGCCAGCAGCTTGACTGTAGGTTACACCGGGGAGCTGTTTTTT
CASSLTVGYTGELFF
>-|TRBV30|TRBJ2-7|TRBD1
TGTGCCTGGAGTGGCCGGGACAGGAGCTTTTTATGGCAGTACTTC
CAWSGRDRSFLWQYF
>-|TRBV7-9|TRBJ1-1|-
TGTGCCAGCAGCTTGGGCTTCACTGAAGCTTTCTTT
CASSLGFTEAFF
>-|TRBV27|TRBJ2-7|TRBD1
TGTGCCAGCAGTTACAGGACAGGGGGCTACGAGCAGTACTTC
CASSYRTGGYEQYF
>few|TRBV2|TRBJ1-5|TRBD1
TGTGCCAGCAGCCAAATGACAGGGGGAAGCCAGCCCCAGCATTTT
CASSQMTGGSQPQHF
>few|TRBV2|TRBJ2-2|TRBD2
TGTGCCAGCAGGGAGACTAGCGTGAACACCGGGGAGCTGTTTTTT
CASRETSVNTGELFF
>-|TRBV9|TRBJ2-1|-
TGTGCCAGCAGCGTAGACAGCTACAATGAGCAGTTCTTC
CASSVDSYNEQFF
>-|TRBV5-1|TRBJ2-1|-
TGCGCCAGCAGCTTGGACTCTGGGCAGTACAATGAGCAGTTCTTC
CASSLDSGQYNEQFF
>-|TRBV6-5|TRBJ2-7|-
TGTGCCAGCAGTTCGGGCAGGGGCTACGAGCAGTACTTC
CASSSGRGYEQYF
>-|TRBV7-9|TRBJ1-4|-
TGTGCCAGCAGCGACACCAATGAAAAACTGTTTTTT
CASSDTNEKLFF
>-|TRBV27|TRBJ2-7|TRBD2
TGTGCCAGCAGTTTACGTTCCCTAGCGGTCTACGAGCAGTACTTC
CASSLRSLAVYEQYF
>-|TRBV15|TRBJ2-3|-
TGTGCCACCAGCAGAGACGTAAAGAGCGGATCAGATACGCAGTATTTT
CATSRDVKSGSDTQYF
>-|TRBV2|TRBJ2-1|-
TGTGCCAGCAGCCCAGGCTATGAGCAGTTCTTC
CASSPGYEQFF
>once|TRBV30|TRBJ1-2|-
TGTGCCTGGAGTCCCGGACAGCCCGGGAACTATGGCTACACCTTC
CAWSPGQPGNYGYTF
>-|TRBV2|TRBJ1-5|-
TGTGCCAGCAGCCAGGGTTGGGGCAATCAGCCCCAGCATTTT
CASSQGWGNQPQHF
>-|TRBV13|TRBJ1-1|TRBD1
TGTGCCAGCAGCCCCCGGGACAGGGGGGTACAAGCTTTCTTT
CASSPRDRGVQAFF
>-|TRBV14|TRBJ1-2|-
TGTGCCAGCAGCCAAGTAGGGGACTATGGCTACACCTTC
CASSQVGDYGYTF
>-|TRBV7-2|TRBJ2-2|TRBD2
TGTGCCAGCAGCTTCGGACTAGTTTTATCCGGGGAGCTGTTTTTT
CASSFGLVLSGELFF
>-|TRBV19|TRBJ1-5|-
TGTGCCAGTAGTATAGCGACGGGTAATCAGCCCCAGCATTTT
CASSIATGNQPQHF
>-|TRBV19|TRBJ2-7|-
TGTGCCAGTAGTGTCAGGGATTATGTCTCCTACGAGCAGTACTTC
CASSVRDYVSYEQYF
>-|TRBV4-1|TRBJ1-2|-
TGCGCCAGCAGCCAAACCAGTCCCGATATTGTTGACTATGGCTACACCTTC
CASSQTSPDIVDYGYTF
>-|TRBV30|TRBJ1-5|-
TGTGCCTGGGGATTCCAGGGGAATCAGCCCCAGCATTTT
CAWGFQGNQPQHF
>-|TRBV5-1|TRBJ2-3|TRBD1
TGCGCCAGCAGCCCCGAAGGACAGGGGGCAGGAGGAGATACGCAGTATTTT
CASSPEGQGAGGDTQYF
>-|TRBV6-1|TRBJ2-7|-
TGTGCCAGCAGTCTTCGGACAGTCCTTACCTACGAGCAGTACTTC
CASSLRTVLTYEQYF
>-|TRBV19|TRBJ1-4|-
TGTGCCAGTAAACCAGGGAGGGCGGATGAAAAACTGTTTTTT
CASKPGRADEKLFF
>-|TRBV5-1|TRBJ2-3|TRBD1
TGCGCCAGCAGCTTGAAGGGCCACGGACAGGGGGCAGATACGCAGTATTTT
CASSLKGHGQGADTQYF
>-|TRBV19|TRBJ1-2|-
TGTGCCAGTAGTATTAGAGCAGGGGATGGCTACACCTTC
CASSIRAGDGYTF
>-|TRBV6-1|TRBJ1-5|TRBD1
TGTGCCAGCAGTGAAAGGGACAGACTAAATAGCAATCAGCCCCAGCATTTT
CASSERDRLNSNQPQHF
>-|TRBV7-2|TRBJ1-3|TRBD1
TGTGCCAGCAGCTTAGTTCAGGGGGCCGGTGGAGACACCATATATTTT
CASSLVQGAGGDTIYF
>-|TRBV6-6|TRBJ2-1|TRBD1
TGTGCCAGCAGAACCACCCCGGGACAGGGGTTTGATGAGCAGTTCTTC
CASRTTPGQGFDEQFF
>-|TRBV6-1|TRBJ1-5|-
TGTGCCAGCAGTGATCCCCGGGGGGCGGATCAGCCCCAGCATTTT
CASSDPRGADQPQHF